This T cell receptor beta chain appears in the sequencing data of a study of control samples from healthy donors and cancer patients (dated by TCRdb to the early 2020s). From the cysteine up to the phenylalanine, the CDR3 has a length of 13 residues. The read is trimmed to its CDR3 DNA, 39 bases read in frame from base 1. V drops 1 base and J drops 9 bases, leaving 13 bases in between. The library was generated by the immunoSEQ multiplex PCR assay. Imported from immuneACCESS, the table was reduced by TCRdb to in-frame sequences with V and J called. These copies leave out some clones; in studies compared against another copy, an unresolved V gene accounts for under half, and the cause of the remainder is not known. The sample table lists around 100,000 clones, over 75% of them with a count of one. About 4% of the sample goes to the ten largest clones. Concerning this clone itself: What antigen it recognizes has not been identified. No base qualities exist here, and no much larger clone lies one base off it.

This receptor was taken from a woman in her late teens or twenties in good health. The chain is made from TRBV12-3 or TRBV12-4 and TRBJ2-7, with TRBD1 tentatively as D gene (5 bases match). Source material: blood. At the DNA level, the sequence is TGTGCCAGCAGTTTAGGGTCCAACAGGTGGCAGTACTTC. It translates as CASSLGSNRWQYF.